The source of this T cell receptor beta chain is a study of T cell responses to AZD1222 COVID-19 vaccine. The CDR3 extends over 11 amino acids. The V gene lost 7 bases and the J gene lost 5 bases, with 8 bases spanning the gap. Per germline, CDR1 MDHEN and CDR2 SYDVKM. Only in-frame clones appear in the TCRdb table, and some are missing; sequencing was by immunoSEQ multiplex PCR. Of 120,000 or so clones listed, roughly nine tenths are singletons. The chain uses TRBV28 and TRBJ2-5; tentatively, D is TRBD1 or TRBD2 (5 bases each). The source of this sequence is an adult who received the AZD1222 COVID-19 vaccine. The sequences come from peripheral blood, collected 28 days after the second AZD1222 dose. The CDR3 here is CASIWGETQYF. DNA for the CDR3: TGTGCCAGCATATGGGGGGAGACCCAGTACTTC.